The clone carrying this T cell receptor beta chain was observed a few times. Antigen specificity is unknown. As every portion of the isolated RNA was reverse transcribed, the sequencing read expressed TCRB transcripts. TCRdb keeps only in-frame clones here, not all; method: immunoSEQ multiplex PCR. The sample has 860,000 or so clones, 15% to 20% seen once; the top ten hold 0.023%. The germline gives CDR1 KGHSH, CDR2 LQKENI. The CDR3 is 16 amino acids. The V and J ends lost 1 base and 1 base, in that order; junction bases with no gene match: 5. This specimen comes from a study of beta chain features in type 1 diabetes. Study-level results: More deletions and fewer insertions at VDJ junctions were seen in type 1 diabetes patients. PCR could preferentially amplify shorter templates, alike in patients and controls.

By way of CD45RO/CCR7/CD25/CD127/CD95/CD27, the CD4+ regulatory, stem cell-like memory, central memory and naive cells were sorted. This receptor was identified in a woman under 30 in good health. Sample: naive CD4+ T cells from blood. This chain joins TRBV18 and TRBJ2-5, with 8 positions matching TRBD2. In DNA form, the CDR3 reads TGTGCCAGCTCACCACTCACGGGGGGGACCCAAGAGACCCAGTACTTC. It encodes CASSPLTGGTQETQYF. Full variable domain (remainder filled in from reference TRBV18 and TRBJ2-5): NAGVMQNPRHLVRRRGQEARLRCSPMKGHSHVYWYRQLPEEGLKFMVYLQKENIIDESGMPKERFSAEFPKEGPSILRIQQVVRGDSAAYFCASSPLTGGTQETQYFGPGTRLLVL.